A single sample is the source of the 17 T cell receptor beta chains below, sequenced in a study of blood T cell repertoires in COVID-19. Some clones are missing from TCRdb's copy, which holds only in-frame ones; the method was immunoSEQ multiplex PCR. The top ten hold approximately 25% of the sample, which has some 87,000 clones, 84% seen once. Sequenced sample: peripheral blood. These receptor sequences come from a human donor in a cohort sampled during active COVID-19.

This clone was seen more than once but under ten times. The chain is built from TRBV19 and TRBJ1-1; D is ambiguous. The CDR3 length is 14 residues. The V end was cut by 4 bases, the J end by 3 bases, with 12 bases between. The germline V gene has CDR1 LNHDA and CDR2 SQIVND (reference sequence). The CDR3 DNA reads as TGTGCCAGTAGTAAGGCGGGCTCGGACACTGAAGCTTTCTTT. Its protein is CASSKAGSDTEAFF.

The chain combines TRBV6-5 with TRBJ1-5; 8 bases match TRBD1. Looked up from germline, CDR1 is MNHEY and CDR2 is SVGAGI. V lost 5 bases to trimming and J lost 8 bases; unmatched junction nucleotides: 8. The CDR3 is made up of 14 amino acids. CDR3 sequence (DNA): TGTGCCAGCAGTAACCCAGGGGGCGGGAAGCCCCAGCATTTT. Residues: CASSNPGGGKPQHF.

The chain has TRBV11-3 and TRBJ2-1, with 7 bases lining up with TRBD2. CDR1 is SGHNT and CDR2 is YENEEA in the germline V gene. The length of the CDR3 is 15 residues. With 5 bases clipped from V and 3 bases from J, the junction kept 7 bases outside the gene matches. Here the CDR3 DNA reads TGTGCCAGCAGCCCCGCGGGCGGGAGCTACAATGAGCAGTTCTTC. This sequence encodes CASSPAGGSYNEQFF. Full variable domain (remainder filled in from reference TRBV11-3 and TRBJ2-1): EAGVVQSPRYKIIEKKQPVAFWCNPISGHNTLYWYLQNLGQGPELLIRYENEEAVDDSQLPKDRFSAERLKGVDSTLKIQPAELGDSAVYLCASSPAGGSYNEQFFGPGTRLTVL.

The V call is TRBV14, the J call TRBJ1-2, with unresolved D. Per germline, CDR1 SGHDN and CDR2 FVKESK. The CDR3 loop spans 13 amino acids. V was pared by 2 bases and J by 4 bases, with 8 bases between. The CDR3 loop is CASSQQTSYGYTF. CDR3 coding DNA: TGTGCCAGCAGCCAACAGACTTCCTATGGCTACACCTTC.

The CDR3: CASNLEITSYNEQFF. The CDR3 bases are TGCGCCAGCAATCTAGAAATAACGTCCTACAATGAGCAGTTCTTC. The V gene is TRBV4-1, the J gene TRBJ2-1; D is ambiguous. V was shortened by 7 bases and J by 1 base, with 14 bases between the two germline ends. The CDR3 covers 15 residues. CDR1 and CDR2 from the germline V gene are MGHRA and YSYEKL.

Only one count was recorded for this clone. The V and J genes are TRBV27 and TRBJ1-4; 9 bases match TRBD1. CDR3 size: 14 residues. The trim removed 4 bases at V and 7 bases at J, leaving 4 bases unmatched. Germline values: CDR1 MNHEY, CDR2 SMNVEV (reference sequence). The DNA for the CDR3 is TGTGCCAGCAGTTATACAGGGGGCGGTGAAAAACTGTTTTTT. This codes for CASSYTGGGEKLFF.

This sequence joins TRBV11-2 and TRBJ2-1; D is perhaps TRBD2 (6 bases). V gave up 1 base and J gave up 6 bases, with 13 bases separating them. The length of the CDR3 is 15 residues. Germline CDR1 is SGHAT and CDR2 is FQNNGV. This CDR3 reads CASSLGGWGGNEQFF. The CDR3 coding sequence is TGTGCCAGCAGCTTAGGGGGTTGGGGAGGCAATGAGCAGTTCTTC.

This chain joins TRBV7-8 and TRBJ1-3, with 7 bases lining up with TRBD1. The CDR3 length is 14 residues. J gave up 3 bases and V 4 bases, and 3 bases lay outside the gene matches. Looked up from germline, CDR1 is SGHVS and CDR2 is FQNEAQ. CDR3 coding DNA: TGTGCCAGCAGCTGGGACAGTGGTGGAAACACCATATATTTT. Its protein product is CASSWDSGGNTIYF.

This rearrangement joins TRBV11-2 to TRBJ1-1; D is undetermined. The germline V gene encodes CDR1 SGHAT and CDR2 FQNNGV. V gave up 2 bases and J gave up 3 bases, with 10 bases separating them. This CDR3 is 14 amino acids long. The CDR3 loop reads CASSLRPTDTEAFF. CDR3 sequence (DNA): TGTGCCAGCAGCTTACGCCCTACGGACACTGAAGCTTTCTTT.

The chain employs TRBV5-1 and TRBJ1-4; no firm D call. Germline values: CDR1 SGHRS, CDR2 YFSETQ. The germline V and J ends were trimmed by 5 bases and 5 bases, with 4 bases remaining between them. The CDR3 runs 11 residues. This CDR3 is CASRLNEKLFF. CDR3 nucleotide sequence: TGCGCCAGCAGACTGAATGAAAAACTGTTTTTT.

The V gene is TRBV2, the J gene TRBJ1-1; TRBD1 matches at 7 bases. There are 15 residues in the CDR3. CDR1 is SNHLY, CDR2 FYNNEI, per germline. V shed 3 bases and J 1 base; nucleotides not matched to a gene: 5. CDR3 bases: TGTGCCAGCAGTGAGGGAGGACAGGAGAACACTGAAGCTTTCTTT. Amino acid sequence: CASSEGGQENTEAFF.

The J gene is TRBJ2-3, the V gene TRBV14; TRBD2 agrees at 13 bases. The CDR3 runs 18 residues. The V gene end was trimmed by 3 bases and the J gene end by 10 bases; junction bases not matched to a gene: 16. The V gene's germline CDR1 is SGHDN and CDR2 FVKESK. This CDR3 reads CASSQRGLAGAREIAQYF. CDR3 in DNA: TGTGCCAGCAGCCAGCGCGGACTAGCGGGGGCCCGGGAAATTGCGCAGTATTTT.

This chain connects TRBV9 to TRBJ1-1; 8 nucleotides agree with TRBD1. The V segment lost 3 bases and the J segment 4 bases; nucleotides outside the gene matches: 11. The CDR3 covers 16 residues. The germline V gene has CDR1 SGDLS and CDR2 YYNGEE. The CDR3 loop is CASSALSGQGGTEAFF. The CDR3 DNA sequence: TGTGCCAGCAGCGCCCTATCCGGACAGGGTGGCACTGAAGCTTTCTTT.

This clone was observed at least ten times. The chain has TRBV7-9 and TRBJ1-1, with D perhaps TRBD1 (6 bases). The germline V gene has CDR1 SEHNR and CDR2 FQNEAQ (reference sequence). The CDR3 sequence is 14 residues long. Trimming pared 5 bases from V and 6 bases from J, leaving 16 bases between. As DNA, the CDR3 is TGTGCCAGCAGCCCCGCAGGGGCCGTCCCTGAAGCTTTCTTT. Protein product: CASSPAGAVPEAFF.

The chain has TRBV5-1 and TRBJ1-4, with TRBD1 matching over 9 bases. Trimming removed 3 bases from V and 7 bases from J; junction bases left unmatched: 7. Germline lookup yields CDR1 SGHRS and CDR2 YFSETQ. The CDR3 has 15 residues. CDR3 amino acids: CASSSWDRAGEKLFF. As DNA, the CDR3 is TGCGCCAGCAGCTCCTGGGACAGGGCGGGTGAAAAACTGTTTTTT. Full variable domain (rest looked up from reference TRBV5-1 and TRBJ1-4): KAGVTQTPRYLIKTRGQQVTLSCSPISGHRSVSWYQQTPGQGLQFLFEYFSETQRNKGNFPGRFSGRQFSNSRSEMNVSTLELGDSALYLCASSSWDRAGEKLFFGSGTQLSVL.

The chain recombines TRBV2 with TRBJ2-5; D perhaps matches TRBD1 (6 bases). The CDR3 consists of 15 residues. Germline V gives CDR1 SNHLY, CDR2 FYNNEI. Trimming took 5 bases from V and 2 from J, leaving 15 bases between them. The CDR3 nucleotides are TGTGCCAGCAGTCCCCTCCTGACAGGTCAAGAGACCCAGTACTTC. Translated, it gives CASSPLLTGQETQYF.

V gene TRBV10-2 combines with J gene TRBJ2-5, with D possibly matching TRBD1 (5 bases). The germline V gene encodes CDR1 WSHSY and CDR2 SAAADI. V was clipped by 8 bases and J by 3 bases, with 19 bases between them. This CDR3 has 15 residues. CDR3 sequence (DNA): TGCGCCAGCGGGTGGGTGGGTACAGGAAAAGAGACCCAGTACTTC. Translation: CASGWVGTGKETQYF.